This TCR beta chain was obtained from a study of cytomegalovirus exposure and HLA in healthy donors (dated by TCRdb to about 2017). General notes on the study: In an earlier analysis of 450 to 750 of the donors, 250 to 350 Gb of sequence data and just under 120 million unique TCR beta sequences from 150 million to 200 million T cells were reported. Across around 400 genotyped donors of the cohort, an average of about 200,000 unique TCR beta nucleotide sequences per donor were sequenced, and roughly 17% of those sequences were non-productive. In addition to the first cohort of 666 subjects, a separate validation cohort of approximately 130 different subjects was used. High-throughput TCR immunosequencing, statistical association of individual TCRs with disease status, and machine learning were combined to predict cytomegalovirus infection status. In the later analysis, no new phenotypic data were used to find candidate immune exposures; instead, reliance was placed on TCR beta sequences and their occurrence across donors. The study was designed to test whether signatures of past pathogen exposure could be identified by cataloging public T cell receptors. Donor age, sex, ethnicity and CMV serostatus were compiled together with the repertoire data. The study used immunosequencing to profile the T cell repertoires of more than 650 subjects and linked those repertoires to cytomegalovirus serostatus. An earlier analysis of around 640 of the donors used high-throughput TCR beta sequencing to judge whether each TCR beta V gene segment behaved as functional or pseudogenic. The genetic ancestry cluster associated with self-reported Caucasian donors included around four fifths of the roughly 380 genotyped donors. Genome-wide SNP genotypes for about 65% of the 666 donors were used in a later genetic analysis, which treated that subset as a discovery cohort. In a later analysis, previously published TCR beta repertoires from 600 to 850 donors were re-analyzed and high-resolution HLA genotyping was added so that TCR occurrence patterns could be studied. About five DR-DQ haplotypes were treated as single units for association and clustering because of strong linkage in the cohort. Approximately 330 gigabases of sequencing data and 91 million or so unique TCR sequences made up an early release that covered approximately 700 HLA-typed donors. The number of donors typed differed by locus, with about 629-630 for A, B, C, DRB1 and DQB1, 522 for DQA1, 600 to 610 for DPA1, and over 400 for DPB1. HLA typing included class I and class II loci at four-digit resolution. All discovery cohort repertoires had been generated using a single sequencing platform.

Details on this clone: Its antigen remains undetermined. Nothing much larger sits one base from this clone, and base qualities are not available.

In total, 630 or so healthy bone marrow donors made up the cohort. Cohort members were all nominally healthy when sampled, although unrecorded immune exposures were likely present. The donor tested CMV seropositive and was one of the 289 seropositive cohort members. Every donor gave a peripheral blood sample, and the peripheral blood mononuclear cells from that sample were used for TCR beta sequencing. Genomic DNA extraction from the blood cell samples was performed with the Qiagen DNeasy Blood Extraction Kit. From its cysteine to its phenylalanine, the CDR3 spans 15 amino acids. Kept here is only the CDR3 DNA, which spans 45 bases and is read in frame from base 1. The CDR1 and CDR2 encoded by the germline V gene are SGHRS and YFSETQ. V and J lose 0 bases and 4 bases, and a span of 14 bases separates them. Library generation was performed with the immunoSEQ multiplex PCR assay. A mixture of 60 forward primers for TCR Vbeta segments and 13 reverse primers for TCR Jbeta segments was used in the multiplex PCR. Amplification of the CDR3 region of rearranged TCR beta genes was performed with a multiplex PCR assay on genomic DNA. On the Illumina HiSeq System, the amplified TCR beta libraries were sequenced as 87-base-pair reads. In the authors' own workflow: A later analysis tallied tens of millions of unique TCR beta chains across the 600 to 700 repertoires, and around 12 million of those chains were shared by two or more donors. Raw reads were error-corrected and collapsed into unique sequences with a nearest-neighbor algorithm that merged closely related sequences to remove PCR and sequencing errors. To assign V, D and J gene segments, CDR3 sequences were aligned to IMGT reference sequences. For a sequence to be retained, a match of at least six nucleotides was required to both a V gene segment and a J gene segment. Rearrangements were called productive when the CDR3 lacked stop codons and stayed in frame with V and J; all others were non-productive. Following IMGT convention, CDR3 was defined as the stretch from the second conserved V-encoded cysteine to the conserved J-encoded phenylalanine. The earlier analysis of about 620 of the donors excluded sequences that lacked an unambiguous match to a single V gene segment. An earlier analysis of just under 600 of the donors called V segments functional above 56.7% productive rearrangements and segregating when the between-donor standard deviation exceeded 5%. A statistical classification framework was developed to diagnose cytomegalovirus status using the catalog of TCR beta chain sequences. V and J gene assignment, in a later analysis, came from comparing TCR nucleotide sequences with IMGT/GENE-DB human TR gene sequences. A later analysis assigned CDR3 sequences and most-parsimonious VDJ recombination scenarios with the TCRdist pipeline. A later analysis defined each TCR beta chain by its CDR3 amino acid sequence plus V-gene family, and excluded reads lacking a unique V-gene family. To address suspected cross-contamination and a sequencing artifact, a later analysis removed approximately 600 highly shared, low-generation-probability nucleotide sequences. In a later analysis, a clonal expansion index was calculated for each public chain from normalized within-repertoire ranks of inferred template counts. A later analysis computed generation probabilities with a VDJ recombination model fitted to out-of-frame rearrangements, and checked the results against IGoR. In a later analysis, hypergeometric tests were used to score TCR-TCR, TCR-HLA and TCR-CMV co-occurrence, with a repertoire-size bias correction applied to TCR pairs. A later analysis estimated false discovery rates by permuting HLA or CMV assignments 20 times. In a later analysis, co-occurring TCRs were grouped with DBSCAN, and TCRdist sequence similarity was added when clustering was performed within HLA-allele-positive subsets. For co-occurrence clustering, repertoires with fewer than 30,000 or more than 120,000 public chains were excluded, along with five or six repertoires with anomalous nucleotide sharing. The clones in this table, taken by TCRdb from immuneACCESS, are in-frame only. Not every clone is retained; where verified, under half of the shortfall comes from an unresolved V gene, and the cause of the rest is unknown. That table is the source of V, J and clone size, and D and trimming were worked out from the DNA. In all, the sample holds more than 150,000 clones, and 65% to 90% of those were seen once. Clones ranked in the top ten supply about 6% of the sample.

What the work shows at the level of the full study, not this receptor alone: According to the authors, the approach could potentially be generalized to other disease states and immunological phenotypes. In vitro tests confirmed that a few of the cytomegalovirus-associated TCR beta chains recognize cytomegalovirus antigens. The study gave a list of 150 to 200 TCR beta chains associated with cytomegalovirus. For the cohort, immune exposure information was limited to CMV serostatus. While some public TCRs were present in many individuals, most TCR sequences turned up only very rarely across donors. Roughly uniform sequencing depth across donors was assumed in presence/absence analyses, although this assumption may not hold. In a later analysis, most CMV-associated TCR beta chains were found to appear HLA-restricted, with HLA associations seemingly driven largely by CMV exposure. A later analysis associated about 17,000 TCR beta sequences with specific HLA alleles at a false discovery rate of 0.05. Some IMGT-functional V segments, including TRBV6-2 and TRBV6-3, could not be distinguished by the 87-base-pair reads and were therefore excluded. According to a later analysis, parvovirus B19, influenza, CMV and Epstein-Barr virus appeared linked to several top co-occurrence clusters. Because counts were too low, approximately 15 rarely observed V segments, including chromosome 9 orphons, were excluded from the earlier analysis of 587 of the donors. Compared with equally common non-associated chains, HLA-associated TCR beta chains in a later analysis were more clonally expanded and had lower generation probabilities. The classifier was reported to diagnose cytomegalovirus status with high specificity and sensitivity in both the original cohort and the validation cohort. A further reported finding was that TCR beta sequences accurately predicted the HLA-A and HLA-B alleles for most subjects in the first cohort. In a later genetic analysis, a missense DCLRE1C variant was associated with V-gene and J-gene trimming of TCR beta chains, and the association was replicated in an independent cohort. In an earlier analysis of 500 to 650 of the donors, most TCR beta V segments appeared in productive rearrangements about 87% or about 30% of the time, broadly matching IMGT annotations. Because some donors lacked HLA typing at each locus, the association tests relied only on the typed subset. A later genetic analysis reported fewer N-insertions in productive TCRs among donors in an Asian-associated ancestry cluster than the roughly 700-donor mean. According to a later analysis, TCR association rates differed among HLA loci, with DRB1 alleles showing the most associated TCRs and HLA-C alleles showing the fewest. In this cohort, only TCR beta chains were sequenced, and detectable features were limited by the absence of alpha or paired-chain data. A cluster of highly shared sequence variants was judged likely to represent a technical artifact of the sequencing pipeline. Linkage disequilibrium might explain the correlated functional status among segregating V segments, but an unknown experimental factor could not be excluded. Strong co-occurrence of HLA alleles, especially DR and DQ, made assigning TCR associations to individual alleles difficult.

This receptor was taken from a middle-aged man in good health and CMV-seropositive. The chain uses TRBV5-1 and TRBJ2-7; TRBD1 is perhaps the D gene, given 5 matching bases. The sequenced material came from PBMCs. The CDR3 here reads CASSLVTRVGYEQYF. The DNA sequence follows: TGCGCCAGCAGCTTGGTGACCAGGGTGGGGTACGAGCAGTACTTC.